This T cell receptor beta chain is from a study of shared clonotypes between healthy human individuals. CD4+ cells yielded CD45RA+ naive and CD45RA-negative memory subsets. TCRdb's table, derived via immunoSEQ multiplex PCR, lists solely in-frame clones and lacks some. Of 600,000 to 750,000 clones in the sample, less than 80% are singletons; the top ten hold 1.8%. Sequencing input: memory CD4+ T cells sorted from blood. As to subset: CD45RA-negative fraction. This clonotype originated in a woman under 40 in good health.

The CDR3 loop reads CASSLRTGGYQPQHF. DNA for the CDR3: TGTGCCAGCAGCTTAAGGACAGGGGGCTATCAGCCCCAGCATTTT. The chain has TRBV7-8 and TRBJ1-5; 11 bases match TRBD1. Germline-derived CDR1 and CDR2 are SGHVS and FQNEAQ. This CDR3 is built from 15 residues. The V gene end was trimmed by 2 bases and the J gene end by 5 bases; junction bases not matched to a gene: 2. Based on the CDR3 plus reference TRBV7-8 and TRBJ1-5, the full variable domain is GAGVSQSPRYKVAKRGQDVALRCDPISGHVSLFWYQQALGQGPEFLTYFQNEAQLDKSGLPSDRFFAERPEGSVSTLKIQRTQQEDSAVYLCASSLRTGGYQPQHFGDGTRLSIL.